The 11 T cell receptor beta chains in this list originate from one sample, sequenced in a study of blood T cell repertoires in COVID-19. Assay used: immunoSEQ multiplex PCR; TCRdb lists only in-frame clones, some missing. The sample includes 110,000 or so clones, roughly 76% of them seen just once. Sequencing was done on a sample of peripheral blood. The receptors stem from a human donor in a cohort sampled during active COVID-19.

The chain recombines TRBV4-3 with TRBJ1-1; D perhaps matches TRBD1 (6 bases). Germline assignment: CDR1 LGHNA and CDR2 YSLEER. Trimming cost V 2 bases and J 0 bases, with 10 bases left between them. CDR3 length equals 15 residues. This CDR3 is CASSQFGQLNTEAFF. The CDR3 DNA sequence: TGCGCCAGCAGCCAATTCGGACAGTTGAACACTGAAGCTTTCTTT.

On this clone itself: At one of its ends the junction is not consistent with the germline gene, which may arise from a read error. This chain links TRBV24-1 with TRBJ2-2, with D tentatively TRBD1 (6 bases). The CDR3 runs to 15 residues. The germline gives CDR1 KGHDR, CDR2 SFDVKD. The CDR3 DNA is TGTGCCACCAGTGGTAACAGGGTGAACGCCGGGGAGCTGTTTTTT. Translated: CATSGNRVNAGELFF.

V is TRBV12-2 and J is TRBJ2-7; the listed D gene, TRBD2, was not tested against the DNA. TRBV12-2 is listed as a pseudogene. The CDR3 runs to 11 residues. CDR3 nucleotide sequence: TGCATCCATGACCAGACTCGGGAGCAGTACTTC. This gives the protein CIHDQTREQYF.

The V call is TRBV19, the J call TRBJ1-2; D remains ambiguous. Germline V CDR1 and CDR2: LNHDA, SQIVND (reference sequence). The V end lost 6 bases, the J end lost 2 bases, and 10 bases lay between the germline ends. The CDR3 is 13 amino acids. As DNA, the CDR3 is TGTGCCAGTAGATTGAGCGAGAACTATGGCTACACCTTC. Its protein is CASRLSENYGYTF.

The sample holds a few counts of this clone. The rearrangement uses TRBV11-1 and TRBJ2-1; weak D call: TRBD2 (5 bases). The V gene's germline CDR1 is SGHAT and CDR2 FQDESV (reference sequence). Trimming took 2 bases from V and 5 from J, leaving 10 bases between them. The CDR3 sequence is 14 residues long. The CDR3 coding sequence is TGTGCCAGCAGCTTACGACGGGGAAACAATGAGCAGTTCTTC. It translates to CASSLRRGNNEQFF.

The DNA for the CDR3 is TGTGCCAGCAGCCCGGACAGGGGGGTTCAGCCCCAGCATTTT. Its protein product is CASSPDRGVQPQHF. V usage is TRBV3-1 (or the pseudogene TRBV3-2) and J usage is TRBJ1-5; TRBD1 agrees at 10 bases. The CDR3 totals 14 residues. From germline, CDR1 is LGHDT and CDR2 YNNKEL (reference sequence). V trimming: 4 bases; J trimming: 6 bases; junction bases outside the gene matches: 3.

The V and J genes are TRBV5-6 and TRBJ2-5, with 10 nucleotides matching TRBD2. The J segment lost 5 bases and the V segment lost 3 bases, leaving 10 bases of the junction unmatched. Looked up from germline, CDR1 is SGHDT and CDR2 is YYEEEE. The length of the CDR3 is 16 residues. The CDR3 DNA sequence: TGTGCCAGCAGCTATACCGGGACTAGCGATTACGAGACCCAGTACTTC. Residues: CASSYTGTSDYETQYF.

This chain joins TRBV9 and TRBJ2-7, with D uncertain. Germline V gene lookup returns CDR1 SGDLS and CDR2 YYNGEE. The CDR3 consists of 13 residues. V lost 0 bases and J 3 bases, leaving 7 bases between the germline ends. CDR3: CASSVVSGYEQYF. CDR3 sequence (DNA): TGTGCCAGCAGCGTAGTTTCAGGCTACGAGCAGTACTTC.

This clone is a singleton in its sample. The chain employs TRBV5-1 and TRBJ2-7; 13 nucleotides match TRBD2. Germline CDR1 is SGHRS and CDR2 is YFSETQ. Unmatched junction bases numbered 5, after V lost 4 bases and J lost 4 bases. The length of the CDR3 is 15 residues. As DNA, the CDR3 is TGCGCCAGCAGCCTCAGACTAGCGGGAGGTTACGAGCAGTACTTC. Translation gives CASSLRLAGGYEQYF.

The rearrangement joins TRBV19 to TRBJ2-1, with 8 positions matching TRBD2. The CDR3 has 13 residues. The ends lost 4 bases at V and 8 bases at J; junction bases unmatched: 4. From germline, CDR1 is LNHDA and CDR2 SQIVND (reference sequence). This CDR3 reads CASSNRGGDEQFF. DNA for the CDR3: TGTGCCAGTAGTAACCGGGGGGGCGATGAGCAGTTCTTC.

This chain connects TRBV2 to TRBJ1-2; D may be TRBD1 (6 bases). The CDR3 sequence is 13 residues long. The germline V gene encodes CDR1 SNHLY and CDR2 FYNNEI. Trimming cost V 6 bases and J 4 bases, with 12 bases left between them. The CDR3 is CASSSGGPYGYTF. DNA of the CDR3: TGTGCCAGCAGCTCGGGGGGGCCCTATGGCTACACCTTC.